This T cell receptor (beta chain) was documented in a study of spatial heterogeneity in lung cancer. Whole-study context: Compared with alpha-chain sequences, beta-chain sequences were consistently detected in greater numbers. Overall study findings and caveats: At resection, ubiquitous expanded tumor TCRs appeared in blood more than at follow-up.

The CDR3 is 17 amino acids. V was trimmed by 5 bases and J by 0 bases, leaving 20 bases between them. The V gene's germline CDR1 is MDHEN and CDR2 SYDVKM. Indicated time point: sample taken at primary tumor resection. Material for sequencing was whole RNA from tumor, nontumor lung or frozen PBMC, left unsorted. Concerning this clonotype itself: Antigen specificity is unknown.

A single record per CDR3 protein comes from TCRdb applying MiXCR to the 5' RACE reads. The table has some 80,000 distinct CDR3 sequences, 8% seen once. J is TRBJ2-7 and V is TRBV28; possibly TRBD1 for D (6 bases). The input for sequencing was PBMCs, taken at surgery. The receptor's source is a male donor with early-stage non-small cell lung cancer. CDR3 DNA sequence: TGTGCCAGCAGTCCTAATACAGGACAGTCCCCCTCCTACGAGCAGTACTTC. It yields the protein CASSPNTGQSPSYEQYF.